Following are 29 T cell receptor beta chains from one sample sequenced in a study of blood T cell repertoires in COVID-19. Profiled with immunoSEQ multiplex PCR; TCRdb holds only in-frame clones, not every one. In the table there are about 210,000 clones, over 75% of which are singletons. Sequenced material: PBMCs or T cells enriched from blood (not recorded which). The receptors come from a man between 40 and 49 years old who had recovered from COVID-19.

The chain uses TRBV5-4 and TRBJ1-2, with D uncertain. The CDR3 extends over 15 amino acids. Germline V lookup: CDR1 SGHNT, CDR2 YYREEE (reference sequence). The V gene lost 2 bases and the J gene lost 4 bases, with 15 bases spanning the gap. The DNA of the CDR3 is TGTGCCAGCAGCTTCGCAAATACAAACCCCTATGGCTACACCTTC. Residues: CASSFANTNPYGYTF.

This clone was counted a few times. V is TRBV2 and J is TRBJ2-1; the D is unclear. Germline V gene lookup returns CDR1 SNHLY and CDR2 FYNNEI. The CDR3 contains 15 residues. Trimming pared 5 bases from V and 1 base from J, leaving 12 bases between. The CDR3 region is CASSFGRLSYNEQFF. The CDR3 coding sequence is TGTGCCAGCAGTTTCGGCAGGCTTTCCTACAATGAGCAGTTCTTC.

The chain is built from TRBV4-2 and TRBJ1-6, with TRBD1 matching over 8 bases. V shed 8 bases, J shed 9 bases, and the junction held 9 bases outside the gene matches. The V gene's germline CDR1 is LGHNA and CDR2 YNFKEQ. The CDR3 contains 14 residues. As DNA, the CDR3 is TGTGCCAGCGTCTCCGACAGGGGACGTTCACCCCTCCACTTT. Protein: CASVSDRGRSPLHF.

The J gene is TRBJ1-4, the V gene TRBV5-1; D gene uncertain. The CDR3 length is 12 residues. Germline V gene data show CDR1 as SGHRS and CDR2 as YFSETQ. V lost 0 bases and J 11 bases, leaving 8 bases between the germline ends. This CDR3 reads CASSLAGYKLFF. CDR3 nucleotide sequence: TGCGCCAGCAGCTTGGCCGGGTACAAACTGTTTTTT.

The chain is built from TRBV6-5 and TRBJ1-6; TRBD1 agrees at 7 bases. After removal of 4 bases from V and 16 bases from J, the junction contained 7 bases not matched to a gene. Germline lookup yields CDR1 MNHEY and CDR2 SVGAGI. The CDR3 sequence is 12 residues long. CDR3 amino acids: CASSSATGALHF. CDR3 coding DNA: TGTGCCAGCAGTTCCGCTACAGGGGCTCTCCACTTT.

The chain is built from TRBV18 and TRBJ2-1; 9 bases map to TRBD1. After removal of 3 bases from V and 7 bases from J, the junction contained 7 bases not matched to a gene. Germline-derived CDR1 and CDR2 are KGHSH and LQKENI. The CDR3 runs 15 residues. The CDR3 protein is CASSPGTGPNNEQFF. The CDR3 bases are TGTGCCAGCTCACCCGGGACAGGGCCTAATAATGAGCAGTTCTTC.

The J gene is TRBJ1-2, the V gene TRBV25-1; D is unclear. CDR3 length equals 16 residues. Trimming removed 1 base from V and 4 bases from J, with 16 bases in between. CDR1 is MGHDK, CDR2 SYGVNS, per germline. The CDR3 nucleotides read TGTGCCAGCAGTGAATCGCTGGAGCGCACCCCCTATGGCTACACCTTC. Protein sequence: CASSESLERTPYGYTF.

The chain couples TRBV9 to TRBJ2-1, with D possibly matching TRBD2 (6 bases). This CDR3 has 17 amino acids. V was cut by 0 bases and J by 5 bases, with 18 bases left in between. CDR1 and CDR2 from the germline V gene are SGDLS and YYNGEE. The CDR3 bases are TGTGCCAGCAGCGTAGCTGGCGGGGCGGCGATCCACAATGAGCAGTTCTTC. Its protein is CASSVAGGAAIHNEQFF.

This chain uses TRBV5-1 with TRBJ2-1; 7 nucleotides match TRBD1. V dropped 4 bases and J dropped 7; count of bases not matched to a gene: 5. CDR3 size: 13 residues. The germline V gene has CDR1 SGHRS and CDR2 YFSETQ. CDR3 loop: CASSVAGGNEQFF. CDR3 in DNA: TGCGCCAGCAGCGTGGCAGGGGGAAATGAGCAGTTCTTC.

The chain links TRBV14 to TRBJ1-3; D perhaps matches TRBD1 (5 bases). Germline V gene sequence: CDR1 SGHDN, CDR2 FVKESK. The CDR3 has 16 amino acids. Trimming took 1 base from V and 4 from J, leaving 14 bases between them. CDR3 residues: CASSQVQAGLGNTIYF. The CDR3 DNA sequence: TGTGCCAGCAGCCAAGTACAGGCAGGCCTAGGAAACACCATATATTTT.

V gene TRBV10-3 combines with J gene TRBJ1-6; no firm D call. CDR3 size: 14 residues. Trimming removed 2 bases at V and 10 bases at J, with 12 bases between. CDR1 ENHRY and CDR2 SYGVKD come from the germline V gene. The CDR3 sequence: CAISETGKESPLHF. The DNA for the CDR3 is TGTGCCATCAGTGAGACGGGGAAAGAATCACCCCTCCACTTT.

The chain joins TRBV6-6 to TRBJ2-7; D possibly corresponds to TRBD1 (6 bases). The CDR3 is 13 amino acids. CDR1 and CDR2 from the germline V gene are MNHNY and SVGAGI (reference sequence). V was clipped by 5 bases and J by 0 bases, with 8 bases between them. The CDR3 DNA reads TGTGCCAGCAGTCGGACAGTCTCCTACGAGCAGTACTTC. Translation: CASSRTVSYEQYF.

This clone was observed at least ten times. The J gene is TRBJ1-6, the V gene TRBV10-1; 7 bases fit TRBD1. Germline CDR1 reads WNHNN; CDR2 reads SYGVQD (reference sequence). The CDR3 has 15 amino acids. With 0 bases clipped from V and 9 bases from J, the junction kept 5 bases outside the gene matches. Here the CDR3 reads CASSESIGGFSPLHF. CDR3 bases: TGCGCCAGCAGTGAGTCAATAGGGGGCTTTTCACCCCTCCACTTT.

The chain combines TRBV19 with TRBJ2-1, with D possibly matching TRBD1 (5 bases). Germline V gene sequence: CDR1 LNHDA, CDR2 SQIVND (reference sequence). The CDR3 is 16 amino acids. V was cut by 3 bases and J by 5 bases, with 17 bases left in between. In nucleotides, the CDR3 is TGTGCCAGTAGTATCCTTGTCGGGCCAGGGAACAATGAGCAGTTCTTC. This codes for CASSILVGPGNNEQFF.

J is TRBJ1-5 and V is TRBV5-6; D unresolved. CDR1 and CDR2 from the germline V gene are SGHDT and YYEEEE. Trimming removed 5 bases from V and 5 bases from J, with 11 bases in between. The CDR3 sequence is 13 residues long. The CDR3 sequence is CASRKGEDQPQHF. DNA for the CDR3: TGTGCCAGCAGGAAGGGAGAAGATCAGCCCCAGCATTTT.

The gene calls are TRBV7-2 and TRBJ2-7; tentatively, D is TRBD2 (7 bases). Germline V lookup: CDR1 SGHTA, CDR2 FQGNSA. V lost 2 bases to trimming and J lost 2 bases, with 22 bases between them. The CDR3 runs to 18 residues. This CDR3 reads CASSLSGGGGATTYEQYF. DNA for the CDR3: TGTGCCAGCAGCTTAAGTGGGGGGGGCGGGGCCACAACCTACGAGCAGTACTTC.

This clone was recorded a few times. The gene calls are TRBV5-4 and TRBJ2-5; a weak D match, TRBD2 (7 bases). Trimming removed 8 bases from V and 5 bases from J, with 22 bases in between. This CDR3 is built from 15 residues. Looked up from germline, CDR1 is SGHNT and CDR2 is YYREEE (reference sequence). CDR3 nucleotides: TGTGCCAGTCACATTGGAGGGGGAGGGGAGGAGACCCAGTACTTC. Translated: CASHIGGGGEETQYF.

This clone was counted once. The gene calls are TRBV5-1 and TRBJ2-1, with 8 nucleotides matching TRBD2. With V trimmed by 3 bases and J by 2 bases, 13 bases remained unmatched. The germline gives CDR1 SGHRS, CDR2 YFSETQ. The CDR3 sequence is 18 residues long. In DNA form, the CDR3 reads TGCGCCAGCAGCTCCGAAGCCTATAGCGGGAATACCTACAATGAGCAGTTCTTC. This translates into CASSSEAYSGNTYNEQFF.

CDR3 amino acids: CASSQQGQFEQFF. CDR3 sequence (DNA): TGCGCCAGCAGCCAACAAGGACAGTTTGAGCAGTTCTTC. This chain connects TRBV4-1 to TRBJ2-1, with a tentative D call TRBD1 (6 bases). Looked up from germline, CDR1 is MGHRA and CDR2 is YSYEKL. The ends were cut back, 2 bases at V and 9 bases at J, with 11 bases in the middle. This CDR3 comprises 13 residues.

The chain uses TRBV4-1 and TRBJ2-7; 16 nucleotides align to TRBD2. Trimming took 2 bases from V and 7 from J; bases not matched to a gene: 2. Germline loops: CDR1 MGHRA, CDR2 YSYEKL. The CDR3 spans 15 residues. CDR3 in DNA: TGCGCCAGCAGCCAACAGGGACTAGCGGGAGGGGAGCAGTACTTC. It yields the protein CASSQQGLAGGEQYF.

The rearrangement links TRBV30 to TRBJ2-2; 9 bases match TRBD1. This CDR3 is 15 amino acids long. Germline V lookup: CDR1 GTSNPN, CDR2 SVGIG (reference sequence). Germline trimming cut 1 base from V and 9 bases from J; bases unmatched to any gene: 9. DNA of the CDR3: TGTGCCTGGAGTGGTACAGGGGGCAGGAGAAGGGAGCTGTTTTTT. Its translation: CAWSGTGGRRRELFF.

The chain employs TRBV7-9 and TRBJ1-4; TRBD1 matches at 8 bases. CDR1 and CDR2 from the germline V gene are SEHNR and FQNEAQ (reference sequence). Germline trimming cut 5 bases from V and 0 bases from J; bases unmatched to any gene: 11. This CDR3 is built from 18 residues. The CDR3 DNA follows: TGTGCCAGCAGCCCGAGGACAGGGACTATCCCAACTAATGAAAAACTGTTTTTT. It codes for CASSPRTGTIPTNEKLFF.

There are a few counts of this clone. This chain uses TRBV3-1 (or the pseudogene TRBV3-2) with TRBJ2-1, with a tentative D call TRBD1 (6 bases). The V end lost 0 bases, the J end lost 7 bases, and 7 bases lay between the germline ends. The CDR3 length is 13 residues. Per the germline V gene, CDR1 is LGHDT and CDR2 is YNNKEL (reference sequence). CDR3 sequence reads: CASSQDRGNEQFF. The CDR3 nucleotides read TGTGCCAGCAGCCAAGATAGGGGGAATGAGCAGTTCTTC.

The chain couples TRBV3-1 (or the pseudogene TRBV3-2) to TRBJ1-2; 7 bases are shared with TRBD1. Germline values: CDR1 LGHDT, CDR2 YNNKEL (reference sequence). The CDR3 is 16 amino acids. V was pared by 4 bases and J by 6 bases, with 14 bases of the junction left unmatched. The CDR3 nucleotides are TGTGCCAGCAGCCTATACATCGACAGGGCCCGTGATGGCTACACCTTC. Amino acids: CASSLYIDRARDGYTF.

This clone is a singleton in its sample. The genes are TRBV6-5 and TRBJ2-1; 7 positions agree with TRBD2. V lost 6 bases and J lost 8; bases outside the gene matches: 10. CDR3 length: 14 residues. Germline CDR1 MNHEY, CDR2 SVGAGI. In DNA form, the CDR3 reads TGTGCCAGCAGAGACATAACTAGCGTCGATGAGCAGTTCTTC. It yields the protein CASRDITSVDEQFF.

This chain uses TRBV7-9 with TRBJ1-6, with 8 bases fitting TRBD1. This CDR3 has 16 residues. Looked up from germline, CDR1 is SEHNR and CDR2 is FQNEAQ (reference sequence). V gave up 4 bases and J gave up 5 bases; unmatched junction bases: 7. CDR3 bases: TGTGCCAGCAGCTCTTACCGGACAGGGAATAATTCACCCCTCCACTTT. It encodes CASSSYRTGNNSPLHF.

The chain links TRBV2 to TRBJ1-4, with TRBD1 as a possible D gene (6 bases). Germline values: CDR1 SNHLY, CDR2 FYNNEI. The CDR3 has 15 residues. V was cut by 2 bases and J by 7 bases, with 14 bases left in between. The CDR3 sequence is CASSEILGGVEKLFF. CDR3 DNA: TGTGCCAGCAGTGAAATTTTAGGGGGGGTTGAAAAACTGTTTTTT.

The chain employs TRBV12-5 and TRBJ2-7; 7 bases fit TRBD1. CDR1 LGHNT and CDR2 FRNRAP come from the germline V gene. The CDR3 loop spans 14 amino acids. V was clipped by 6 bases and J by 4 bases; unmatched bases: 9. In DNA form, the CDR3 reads TGTGCTAGTGGAAAACAGGGGTATGTTTACGAGCAGTACTTC. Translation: CASGKQGYVYEQYF.

This chain's CDR3 is CASSYSQGASLGGYTF. Written as DNA, the CDR3 is TGTGCCAGCAGTTACTCCCAGGGTGCTTCTCTGGGAGGCTACACCTTC. This chain joins TRBV6-5 and TRBJ1-2; D is possibly TRBD1 (5 bases). The germline CDR1 and CDR2 sequences are MNHEY and SVGAGI. V was clipped by 0 bases and J by 8 bases, with 19 bases between them. CDR3 length equals 16 residues.